This is a list of T cell receptor beta chains from one sample in a study of T cells in tuberculosis. Sequencing was performed with immunoSEQ multiplex PCR; in TCRdb, only in-frame clones are kept and a portion is missing. The sample has 25,000 to 35,000 clones, roughly 90% seen once. The specimen was PBMCs. Receptors originate from a donor under 30 with latent tuberculosis or without tuberculosis infection. Some clones in this sample may be carry-over from other donors' samples. CDR3s include the opening cysteine and the closing phenylalanine or tryptophan. A D gene is named only where the DNA matches it firmly. For some rows the clone size is stated as once, few or many, or as a class when expanded; others skip it.

>TRBD1|TRBV2|-|TRBJ1-2
TGTGCCAGCAGTGAACGGCCAGGGGGCGACGGAGAACATGGCTACACCTTC
CASSERPGGDGEHGYTF
>-|TRBV6-6|-|TRBJ1-1
TGTGCCAGCAGTTGGCACACCAGGGGCACTGAAGCTTTCTTT
CASSWHTRGTEAFF
>TRBD2|TRBV5-1|-|TRBJ2-7
TGCGCCAGCAGAAAGACTAGCGGGAGCAACGAGCAGTACTTC
CASRKTSGSNEQYF
>TRBD2|TRBV5-6|-|TRBJ2-3
TGTGCCAGCAGCTTGGTGGGACTAGCGGGGCCTACAGATACGCAGTATTTT
CASSLVGLAGPTDTQYF
>-|TRBV21-1|-|TRBJ1-2
TGTGCCAGCAGACAAGGACAGGCCTTGGGCTACACCTTC
CASRQGQALGYTF
>-|TRBV19|once|TRBJ2-4
TGTGCCAGTAGTATCCAGGGCCTAGGCGGAAACATTCAGTACTTC
CASSIQGLGGNIQYF
>-|TRBV28|few|TRBJ1-1
TGTGCCAGCAGTTTACCAGGGAACACTGAAGCTTTCTTT
CASSLPGNTEAFF
>-|TRBV7-9|once|TRBJ2-1
TGTGCCAGCAGCTTAGGGGGCATCTACAATGAGCAGTTCTTC
CASSLGGIYNEQFF
>-|TRBV27|-|TRBJ1-5
TGTGCCAGCAGTGAACAGGGATGGGATCAGCCCCAGCATTTT
CASSEQGWDQPQHF
>TRBD1|TRBV2|-|TRBJ1-1
TGTGCCAGCAGTGCCGACAGGGGAACTGAAGCTTTCTTT
CASSADRGTEAFF
>TRBD1|TRBV5-1|-|TRBJ2-5
TGCGCCAGCCGATTTAATCCGGGACAGGGGGACACCCAGTACTTC
CASRFNPGQGDTQYF
>-|TRBV9|-|TRBJ1-2
TGTGCCAGCAGCGCAGGGTCGGTATTCTATGGCTACACCTTC
CASSAGSVFYGYTF
>TRBD1|TRBV6-5|-|TRBJ2-6
TGTGCCAGCAGTCGGACAGGTTCTGGGGCCAACGTCCTGACTTTC
CASSRTGSGANVLTF
>TRBD2|TRBV27|-|TRBJ2-7
TGTGCCAGCAGTTCTAGCGGGGGAGCCGAGCAGTACTTC
CASSSSGGAEQYF
>-|TRBV6-5|few|TRBJ1-4
TGTGCCAGCAGTCGACAGTTTAATGAAAAACTGTTTTTT
CASSRQFNEKLFF
>-|TRBV11-2|once|TRBJ2-3
TGTGCCAGTTCGAGGATAGATACGCAGTATTTT
CASSRIDTQYF
>-|TRBV13|-|TRBJ2-1
TGTGCCAGCAGCCACCCAACCCTTAGAGCGACCGACAATGAGCAGTTCTTC
CASSHPTLRATDNEQFF
>-|TRBV2|-|TRBJ2-3
TGTGCCAGCATCAGGGGGGAAGGGTATACGCAGTATTTT
CASIRGEGYTQYF
>-|TRBV2|-|TRBJ2-7
TGTGCCAGCAGTGAGTTGGCGGTCTACGAGCAGTACTTC
CASSELAVYEQYF
>TRBD2|TRBV5-1|-|TRBJ2-5
TGCGCCAGCAGCTTGGCCCTAGCGGGAGGATACGAGACCCAGTACTTC
CASSLALAGGYETQYF
>-|TRBV5-1|-|TRBJ2-7
TGCGCCAGCAGCTTGGGGCACTCCTACGAGCAGTACTTC
CASSLGHSYEQYF
>TRBD2|TRBV5-1|-|TRBJ2-1
TGCGCCAGCAGCGAAAGGCCGTTAGCGGGAGGGGACAATGAGCAGTTCTTC
CASSERPLAGGDNEQFF
>-|TRBV5-1|-|TRBJ1-2
TGCGCCAGCACGGGGGAGGAGTTTACGATCTACACCTTC
CASTGEEFTIYTF
>TRBD1|TRBV5-1|-|TRBJ2-5
TGCGCCAGCAGGACAGGGGGCATGGAGACCCAGTACTTC
CASRTGGMETQYF
>TRBD1|TRBV6-6|-|TRBJ1-1
TGTGCCAGCAGTTACTCCTCACAGGGGAGAATCACTGAAGCTTTCTTT
CASSYSSQGRITEAFF
>-|TRBV10-2|-|TRBJ2-5
TGCGCCAGCAGTGTTAGTACCCGAGAGTTCCAAGAGACCCAGTACTTC
CASSVSTREFQETQYF
>-|TRBV5-6|-|TRBJ1-6
TGTGCCAGCAGCTCCATTTGGGGGGGCTCCTATAATTCACCCCTCCACTTT
CASSSIWGGSYNSPLHF
>-|TRBV13|once|TRBJ2-4
TGTGCCAGCAGCTTAGGGGCGGGGGCTAGCGGAAACAAAAACATTCAGTACTTC
CASSLGAGASGNKNIQYF
>-|TRBV13|-|TRBJ1-1
TGTGCCAGCAGCCCCCCCCTGGGAGGTTCCGACACTGAAGCTTTCTTT
CASSPPLGGSDTEAFF
>TRBD1|TRBV7-9|-|TRBJ2-7
TGTGCCAGCAGCGGCGGGACAGGGCTGGCGGCCTACGAGCAGTACTTC
CASSGGTGLAAYEQYF
>TRBD2|TRBV7-7|-|TRBJ2-7
TGTGCCAGCAGTTCGGGACTAGCGGGAGGGCCCATATACGAGCAGTACTTC
CASSSGLAGGPIYEQYF
>TRBD2|TRBV11-2|-|TRBJ2-7
TGTGCCAGCAGCTCTAGCGGCGGGGCATACGAGCAGTACTTC
CASSSSGGAYEQYF
>TRBD2|TRBV4-1|-|TRBJ2-3
TGCGCCAGCAGCCAAGTCGGGGGAGGGAGCGGCACAGATACGCAGTATTTT
CASSQVGGGSGTDTQYF
>-|TRBV5-1|-|TRBJ2-7
TGCGCCAGCAGCTCCCGGGGGGCCCCGTTTGACGAGCAGTACTTC
CASSSRGAPFDEQYF
>TRBD1|TRBV7-6|-|TRBJ2-5
TGTGCCAGCAGCTTAGATAGTAACAGGGGGGAGGAGACCCAGTACTTC
CASSLDSNRGEETQYF
>-|TRBV6-5|-|TRBJ1-1
TGTGCCAGCGCAGGGGTTCTGGGCACTGAAGCTTTCTTT
CASAGVLGTEAFF
>-|TRBV6-1|-|TRBJ2-2
TGTGCCAGCATAGAGGGGGAGCTGTTTTTT
CASIEGELFF
>-|TRBV4-2|-|TRBJ2-1
TGTGCCAGCAGCCAAATCGATGGGACAGTGCCTAATTTGGGCGGGAGGACCTACAATGAGCAGTTCTTC
CASSQIDGTVPNLGGRTYNEQFF
>TRBD1|TRBV10-3|once|TRBJ2-3
TGTGCCATCAGTTCCGGGACAGGGGCCACAGATACGCAGTATTTT
CAISSGTGATDTQYF
>-|TRBV5-1|-|TRBJ1-2
TGCGCCAGCAGCTTAGAACAGGGAGGGGATGGCTACACCTTC
CASSLEQGGDGYTF
>-|TRBV6-6|medium-sized|TRBJ1-1
TGTGCCATCCAGGGTCAGGGAATGAACACTGAAGCTTTCTTT
CAIQGQGMNTEAFF